The T cell receptor beta chain under discussion was sequenced for a study of blood T cells in healthy people across ages. Overall study results and limits: TCR beta diversity was tightly associated with the proportion of naive T cells. Estimates based on one million T cells were treated as lower bounds.

Primed by a sample-barcoded 5' primer and a J-beta primer mix, a second PCR proceeded for about 6 to 11 cycles. Tags on each cDNA molecule came from a template-switch adaptor with 12 random nucleotides. TCRdb used MiXCR to reprocess the 5' RACE reads, holding one entry per CDR3 protein. The sample includes around 900,000 distinct CDR3 sequences, roughly half of them seen just once. The CDR3 sequence is 14 residues long. Germline lookup yields CDR1 DFQATT and CDR2 SNEGSKA (reference sequence). V lost 1 base and J lost 0, with 9 bases in between. A word on this clonotype: Its antigen is still unknown.

Donor samples were obtained from healthy Caucasian individuals from Russia, aged 6 to 90. This receptor was taken from a woman aged 55-70 years in good health. Sequenced input: blood. The chain recombines TRBV20-1 with TRBJ1-1; the D is unclear. DNA of the CDR3: TGCAGTGCTAGAGCGGCAGTACTGAACACTGAAGCTTTCTTT. It encodes CSARAAVLNTEAFF.